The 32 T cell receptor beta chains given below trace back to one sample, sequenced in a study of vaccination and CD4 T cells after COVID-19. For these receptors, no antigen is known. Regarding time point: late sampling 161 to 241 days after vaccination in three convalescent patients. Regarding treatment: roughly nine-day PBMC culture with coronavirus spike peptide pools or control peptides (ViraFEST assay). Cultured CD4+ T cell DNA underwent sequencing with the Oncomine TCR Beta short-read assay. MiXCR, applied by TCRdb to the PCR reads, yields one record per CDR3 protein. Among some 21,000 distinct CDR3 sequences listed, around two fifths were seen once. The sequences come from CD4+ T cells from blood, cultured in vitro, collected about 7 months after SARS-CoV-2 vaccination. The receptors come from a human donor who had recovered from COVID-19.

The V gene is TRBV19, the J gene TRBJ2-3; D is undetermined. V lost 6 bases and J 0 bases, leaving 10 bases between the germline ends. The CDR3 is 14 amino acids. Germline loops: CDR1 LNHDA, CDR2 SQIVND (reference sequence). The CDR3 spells CASSPTSSTDTQYF. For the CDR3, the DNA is TGTGCCAGTAGCCCGACTTCTAGCACAGATACGCAGTATTTT. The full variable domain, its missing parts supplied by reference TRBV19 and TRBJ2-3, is DGGITQSPKYLFRKEGQNVTLSCEQNLNHDAMYWYRQDPGQGLRLIYYSQIVNDFQKGDIAEGYSVSREKKESFPLTVTSAQKNPTAFYLCASSPTSSTDTQYFGPGTRLTVL.

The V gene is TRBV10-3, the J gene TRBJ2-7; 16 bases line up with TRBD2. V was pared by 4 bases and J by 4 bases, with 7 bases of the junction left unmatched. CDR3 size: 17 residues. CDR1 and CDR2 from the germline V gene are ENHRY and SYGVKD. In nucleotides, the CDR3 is TGTGCCATCAGTGGGGGGACTAGCGGGAGGGCCCGATACGAGCAGTACTTC. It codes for CAISGGTSGRARYEQYF.

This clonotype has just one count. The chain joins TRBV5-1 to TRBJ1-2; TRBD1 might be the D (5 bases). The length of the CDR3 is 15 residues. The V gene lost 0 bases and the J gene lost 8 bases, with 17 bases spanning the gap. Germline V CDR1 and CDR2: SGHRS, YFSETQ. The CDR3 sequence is CASSLDGTAGAGYTF. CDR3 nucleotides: TGCGCCAGCAGCTTGGACGGGACCGCCGGGGCCGGCTACACCTTC.

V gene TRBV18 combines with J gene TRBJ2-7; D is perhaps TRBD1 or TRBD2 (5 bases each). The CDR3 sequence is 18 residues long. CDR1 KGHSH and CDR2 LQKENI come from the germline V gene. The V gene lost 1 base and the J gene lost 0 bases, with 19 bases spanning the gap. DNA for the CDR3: TGTGCCAGCTCACCACGTCTCTTAGCCCCAGGGAGCTCCTACGAGCAGTACTTC. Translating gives CASSPRLLAPGSSYEQYF.

CDR3 coding DNA: TGTGCCAGCAGTTCCACAGGGACCATCAATCAGCCCCAGCATTTT. It is translated as CASSSTGTINQPQHF. The gene calls are TRBV6-2 or TRBV6-3 and TRBJ1-5; tentatively, D is TRBD1 (6 bases). V gave up 4 bases and J gave up 3 bases, with 13 bases separating them. CDR3 length: 15 amino acids. Per the germline V gene, CDR1 is MNHEY and CDR2 is SVGEGT.

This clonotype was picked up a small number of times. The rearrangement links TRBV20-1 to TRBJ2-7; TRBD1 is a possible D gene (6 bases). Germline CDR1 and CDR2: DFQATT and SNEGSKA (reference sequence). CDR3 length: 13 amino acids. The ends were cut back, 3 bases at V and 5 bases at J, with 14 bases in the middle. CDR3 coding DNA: TGCAGTGCTAGTGTGGGGGCTGGGGACGAGCAGTACTTC. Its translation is CSASVGAGDEQYF.

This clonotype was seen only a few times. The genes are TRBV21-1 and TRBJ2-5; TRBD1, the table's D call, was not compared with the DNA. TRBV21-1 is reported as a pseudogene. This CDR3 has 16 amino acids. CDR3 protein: CASSKLHPWGRETQYF. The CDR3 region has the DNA TGTGCCAGCAGCAAATTACACCCCTGGGGGAGAGAGACCCAGTACTTC.

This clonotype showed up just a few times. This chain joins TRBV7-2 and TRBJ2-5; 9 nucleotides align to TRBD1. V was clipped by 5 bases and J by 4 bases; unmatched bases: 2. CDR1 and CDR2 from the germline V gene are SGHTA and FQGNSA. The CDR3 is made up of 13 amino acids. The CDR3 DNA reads TGTGCCAGCAGCCCGGACAGGGGAGAGACCCAGTACTTC. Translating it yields CASSPDRGETQYF.

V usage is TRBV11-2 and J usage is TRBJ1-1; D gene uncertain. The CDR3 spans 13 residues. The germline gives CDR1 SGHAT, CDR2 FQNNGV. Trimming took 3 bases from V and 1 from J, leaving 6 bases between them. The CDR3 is CASSFEGNTEAFF. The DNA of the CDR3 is TGTGCCAGCAGCTTTGAGGGGAACACTGAAGCTTTCTTT.

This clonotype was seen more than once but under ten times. The DNA for the CDR3 is TGTGCCAGCAGCTTAGAAGGGGTCGGACGCGAGCAGTACTTC. Its translation: CASSLEGVGREQYF. The genes are TRBV7-6 and TRBJ2-7, with D tentatively TRBD1 (5 bases). Per the germline V gene, CDR1 is SGHVS and CDR2 is FNYEAQ. This CDR3 region has 14 residues. Trimming stripped 1 base from V and 6 bases from J, with 13 bases between.

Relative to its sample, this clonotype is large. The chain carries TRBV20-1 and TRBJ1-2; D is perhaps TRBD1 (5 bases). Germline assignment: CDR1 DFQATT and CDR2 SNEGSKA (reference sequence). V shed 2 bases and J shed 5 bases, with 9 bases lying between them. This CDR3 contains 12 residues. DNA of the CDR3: TGCAGTGCTAGAAAGGGGAGTTATGGCTACACCTTC. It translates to CSARKGSYGYTF.

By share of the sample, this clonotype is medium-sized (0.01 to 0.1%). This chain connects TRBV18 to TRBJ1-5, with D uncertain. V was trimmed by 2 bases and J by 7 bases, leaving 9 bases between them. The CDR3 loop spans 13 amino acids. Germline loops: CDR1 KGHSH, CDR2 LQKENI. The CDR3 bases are TGTGCCAGCTCACCAGCCCTGGGCCAGCCCCAGCATTTT. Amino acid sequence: CASSPALGQPQHF. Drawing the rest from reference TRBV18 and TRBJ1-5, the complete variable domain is NAGVMQNPRHLVRRRGQEARLRCSPMKGHSHVYWYRQLPEEGLKFMVYLQKENIIDESGMPKERFSAEFPKEGPSILRIQQVVRGDSAAYFCASSPALGQPQHFGDGTRLSIL.

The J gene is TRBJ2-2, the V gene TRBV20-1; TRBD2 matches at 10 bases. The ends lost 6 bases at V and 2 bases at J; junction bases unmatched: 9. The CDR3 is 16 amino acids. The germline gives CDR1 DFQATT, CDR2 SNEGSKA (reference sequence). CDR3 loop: CSAPQREGRNTGELFF. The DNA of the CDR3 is TGCAGTGCCCCCCAGCGGGAGGGCCGTAACACCGGGGAGCTGTTTTTT.

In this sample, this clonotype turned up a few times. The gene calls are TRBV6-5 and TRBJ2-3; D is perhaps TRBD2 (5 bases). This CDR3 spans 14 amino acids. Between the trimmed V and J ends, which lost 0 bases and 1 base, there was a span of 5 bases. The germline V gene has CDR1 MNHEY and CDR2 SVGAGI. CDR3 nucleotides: TGTGCCAGCAGTTACTCTAGCGGCACAGATACGCAGTATTTT. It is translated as CASSYSSGTDTQYF.

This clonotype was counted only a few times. CDR3 nucleotide sequence: TGTGCCAGCGTATCAGTTCTGGCCACAGGCGATACCTACGAGCAGTACTTC. Residues: CASVSVLATGDTYEQYF. The chain has TRBV6-1 and TRBJ2-7; perhaps TRBD1 as D (5 bases). Germline V CDR1 and CDR2: MNHNS, SASEGT. The CDR3 runs 17 residues. V lost 8 bases to trimming and J lost 2 bases, with 25 bases between them.

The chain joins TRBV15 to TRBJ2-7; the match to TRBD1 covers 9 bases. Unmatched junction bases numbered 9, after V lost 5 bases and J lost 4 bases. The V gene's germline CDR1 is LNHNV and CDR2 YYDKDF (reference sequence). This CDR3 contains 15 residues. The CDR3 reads CATSPPGQGLYEQYF. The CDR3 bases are TGTGCCACCAGCCCTCCGGGACAGGGATTATACGAGCAGTACTTC.

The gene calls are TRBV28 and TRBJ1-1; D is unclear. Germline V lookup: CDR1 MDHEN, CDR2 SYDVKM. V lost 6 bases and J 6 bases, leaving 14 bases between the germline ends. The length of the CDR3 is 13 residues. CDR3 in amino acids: CASRLQEWAEAFF. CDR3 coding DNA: TGTGCCAGCAGGTTGCAGGAGTGGGCTGAAGCTTTCTTT.

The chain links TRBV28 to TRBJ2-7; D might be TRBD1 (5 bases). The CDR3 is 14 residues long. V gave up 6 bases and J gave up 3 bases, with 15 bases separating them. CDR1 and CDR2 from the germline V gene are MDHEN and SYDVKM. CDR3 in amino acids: CASSVSDSVYEQYF. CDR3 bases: TGTGCCAGCAGCGTAAGCGACAGTGTCTACGAGCAGTACTTC.

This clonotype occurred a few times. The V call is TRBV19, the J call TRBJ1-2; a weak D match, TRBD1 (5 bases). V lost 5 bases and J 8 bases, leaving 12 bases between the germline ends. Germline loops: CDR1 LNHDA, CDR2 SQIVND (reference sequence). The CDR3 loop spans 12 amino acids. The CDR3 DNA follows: TGTGCCAGTAGTCCAAAGGGGAGCGGCTACACCTTC. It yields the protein CASSPKGSGYTF.

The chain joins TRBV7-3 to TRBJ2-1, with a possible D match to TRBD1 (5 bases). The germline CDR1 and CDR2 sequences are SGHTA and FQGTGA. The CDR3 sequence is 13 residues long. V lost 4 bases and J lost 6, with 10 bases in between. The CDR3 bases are TGTGCCAGCAGCTATGGACAAAGCAATGAGCAGTTCTTC. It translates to CASSYGQSNEQFF.

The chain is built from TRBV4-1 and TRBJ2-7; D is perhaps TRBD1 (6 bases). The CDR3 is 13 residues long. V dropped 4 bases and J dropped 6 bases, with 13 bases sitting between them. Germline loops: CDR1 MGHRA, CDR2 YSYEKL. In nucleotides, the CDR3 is TGCGCCAGCAGCCTACTCCCGGACAGCGAGCAGTACTTC. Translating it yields CASSLLPDSEQYF.

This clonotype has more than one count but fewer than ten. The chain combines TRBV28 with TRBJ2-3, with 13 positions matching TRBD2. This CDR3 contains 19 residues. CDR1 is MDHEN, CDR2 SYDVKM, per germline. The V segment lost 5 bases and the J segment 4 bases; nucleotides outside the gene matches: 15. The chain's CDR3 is CASSTRSPTSGRGADTQYF. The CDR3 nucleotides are TGTGCCAGCAGTACCAGGTCCCCCACTAGCGGGAGGGGGGCAGATACGCAGTATTTT.

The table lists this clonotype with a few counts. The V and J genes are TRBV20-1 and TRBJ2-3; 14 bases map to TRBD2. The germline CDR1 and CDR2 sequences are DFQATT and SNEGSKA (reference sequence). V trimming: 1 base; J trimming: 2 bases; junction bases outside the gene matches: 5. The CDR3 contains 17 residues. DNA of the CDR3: TGCAGTGCTAGAGGAGGGACTAGCGGGGGTGCCACAGATACGCAGTATTTT. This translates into CSARGGTSGGATDTQYF.

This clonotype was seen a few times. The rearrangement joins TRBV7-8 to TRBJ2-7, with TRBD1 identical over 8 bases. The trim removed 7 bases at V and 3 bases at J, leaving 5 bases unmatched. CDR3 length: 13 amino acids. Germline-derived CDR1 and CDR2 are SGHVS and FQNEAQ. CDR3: CASTRTGNYEQYF. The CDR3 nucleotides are TGTGCCAGCACCCGGACAGGGAACTACGAGCAGTACTTC.

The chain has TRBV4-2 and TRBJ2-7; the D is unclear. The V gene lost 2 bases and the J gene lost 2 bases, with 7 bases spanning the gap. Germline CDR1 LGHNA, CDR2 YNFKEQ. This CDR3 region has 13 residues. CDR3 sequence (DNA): TGTGCCAGCAGCCAATCGGCAACCTACGAGCAGTACTTC. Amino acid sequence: CASSQSATYEQYF.

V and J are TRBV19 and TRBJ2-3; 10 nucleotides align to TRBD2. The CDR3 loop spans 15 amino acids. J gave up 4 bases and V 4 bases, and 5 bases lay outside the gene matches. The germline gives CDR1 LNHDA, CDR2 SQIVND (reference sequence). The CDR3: CASSNSGRAPDTQYF. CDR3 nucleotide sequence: TGTGCCAGTAGTAACAGCGGGAGGGCCCCAGATACGCAGTATTTT.

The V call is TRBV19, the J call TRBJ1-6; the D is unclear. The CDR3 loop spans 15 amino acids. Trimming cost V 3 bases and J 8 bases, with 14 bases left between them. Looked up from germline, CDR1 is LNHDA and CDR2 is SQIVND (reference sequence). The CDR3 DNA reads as TGTGCCAGTAGTATGGCTGGAGGTGGGGATTCACCCCTCCACTTT. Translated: CASSMAGGGDSPLHF. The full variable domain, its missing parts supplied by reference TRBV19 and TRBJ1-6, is DGGITQSPKYLFRKEGQNVTLSCEQNLNHDAMYWYRQDPGQGLRLIYYSQIVNDFQKGDIAEGYSVSREKKESFPLTVTSAQKNPTAFYLCASSMAGGGDSPLHFGNGTRLTVT.

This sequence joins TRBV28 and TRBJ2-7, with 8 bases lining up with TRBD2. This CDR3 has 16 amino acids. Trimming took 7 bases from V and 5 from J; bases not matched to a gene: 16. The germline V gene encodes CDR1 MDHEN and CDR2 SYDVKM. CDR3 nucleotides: TGTGCCAGCACCGCGCCCCCGGGACTAGTTTCCCACGAGCAGTACTTC. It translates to CASTAPPGLVSHEQYF.

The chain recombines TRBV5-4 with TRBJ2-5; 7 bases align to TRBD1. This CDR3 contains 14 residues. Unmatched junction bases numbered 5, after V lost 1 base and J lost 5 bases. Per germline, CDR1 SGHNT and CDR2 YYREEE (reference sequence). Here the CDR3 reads CASSLKQGDETQYF. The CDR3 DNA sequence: TGTGCCAGCAGCTTGAAGCAGGGGGATGAGACCCAGTACTTC.

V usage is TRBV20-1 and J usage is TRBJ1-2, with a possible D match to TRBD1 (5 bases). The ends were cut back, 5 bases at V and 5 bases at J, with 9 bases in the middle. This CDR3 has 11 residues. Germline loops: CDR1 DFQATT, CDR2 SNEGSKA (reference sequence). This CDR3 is CSAGALYGYTF. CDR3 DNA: TGCAGTGCTGGGGCCTTATATGGCTACACCTTC.

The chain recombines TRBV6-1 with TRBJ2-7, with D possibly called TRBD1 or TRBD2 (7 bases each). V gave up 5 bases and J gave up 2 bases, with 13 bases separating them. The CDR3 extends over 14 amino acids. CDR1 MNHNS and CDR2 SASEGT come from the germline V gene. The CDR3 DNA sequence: TGTGCCAGCAGTCGGGGGGACAGAGCCTACGAGCAGTACTTC. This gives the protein CASSRGDRAYEQYF.

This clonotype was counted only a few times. CDR3 bases: TGCAGTGCCAAAAAAGACATCGAGTACCCCGAGCAGTACTTC. Amino acid sequence: CSAKKDIEYPEQYF. The rearrangement uses TRBV20-1 and TRBJ2-7, with D unclear. Germline loops: CDR1 DFQATT, CDR2 SNEGSKA (reference sequence). Trimming pared 6 bases from V and 6 bases from J, leaving 21 bases between. This CDR3 comprises 14 residues.